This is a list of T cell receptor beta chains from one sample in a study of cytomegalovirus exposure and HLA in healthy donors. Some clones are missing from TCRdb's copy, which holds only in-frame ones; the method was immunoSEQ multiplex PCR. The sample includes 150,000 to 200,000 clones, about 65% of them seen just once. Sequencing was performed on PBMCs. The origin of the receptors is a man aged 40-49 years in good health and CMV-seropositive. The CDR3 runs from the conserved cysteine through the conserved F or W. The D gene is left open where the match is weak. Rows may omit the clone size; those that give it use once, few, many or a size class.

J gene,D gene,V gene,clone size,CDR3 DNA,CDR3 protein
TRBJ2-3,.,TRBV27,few,TGTGCCAGCAGTTTGTGGGCACGCACAGATACGCAGTATTTT,CASSLWARTDTQYF
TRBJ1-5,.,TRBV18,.,TGTGCCAGCTCCCCTGGGGGGGAACGCAATCAGCCCCAGCATTTT,CASSPGGERNQPQHF
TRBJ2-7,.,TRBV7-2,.,TGTGCCAGCAGCTTAGCGGCGGGACCGAACTCCTACGAGCAGTACTTC,CASSLAAGPNSYEQYF
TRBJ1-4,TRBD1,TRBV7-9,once,TGTGCCAGCAGCCTCGACAGGGGCGGTGATGAAAAACTGTTTTTT,CASSLDRGGDEKLFF
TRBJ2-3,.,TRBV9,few,TGTGCCAGCAGTCCTCACCCGGGGGGCGAATACACAGATACGCAGTATTTT,CASSPHPGGEYTDTQYF
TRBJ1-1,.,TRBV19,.,TGTGCCAGTAGTGCCGACAGCTTGAACACTGAAGCTTTCTTT,CASSADSLNTEAFF
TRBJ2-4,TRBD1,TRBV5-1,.,TGCGCCAGCAGCTTGGGGGCTTCGGGACAGGGGGACATTCAGTACTTC,CASSLGASGQGDIQYF
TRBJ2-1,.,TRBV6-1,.,TGTGCCAGCGTGGCGGGACAGATAATCTTC,CASVAGQIIF
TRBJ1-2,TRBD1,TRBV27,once,TGTGCCAGCAGTTTGACAGGGGGCATGGGAGGCTACACCTTC,CASSLTGGMGGYTF
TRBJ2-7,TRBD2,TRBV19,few,TGTGCCAGTAGTCAACCGGGACTAGCATTCGAGCAGTACTTC,CASSQPGLAFEQYF
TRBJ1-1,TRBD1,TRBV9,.,TGTGCCAGCACGGAGGGGGCGAACACTGAAGCTTTCTTT,CASTEGANTEAFF
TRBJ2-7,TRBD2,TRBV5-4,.,TGTGCCAGCAGCTTAACTAGCGGGGTCTACGAGCAGTACTTC,CASSLTSGVYEQYF
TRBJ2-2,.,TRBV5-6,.,TGTGCCAGCAGCCCTGTTACAGGGCCTAACACCGGGGAGCTGTTTTTT,CASSPVTGPNTGELFF
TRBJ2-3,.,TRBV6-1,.,TGTGCCAGCAGGGCGGGTCCAGATACGCAGTATTTT,CASRAGPDTQYF
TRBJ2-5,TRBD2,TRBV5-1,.,TGCGCCAGCAGCTTCGGTAGCGGGGAGGAGGCCCAGTACTTC,CASSFGSGEEAQYF
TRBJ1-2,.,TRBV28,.,TGTGCCAGCACCCCCCGAGAGTACGGCTACACCTTC,CASTPREYGYTF
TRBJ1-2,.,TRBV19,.,TGTGCCAGTAGCTCACAAAGGGGCTATGGCTACACCTTC,CASSSQRGYGYTF
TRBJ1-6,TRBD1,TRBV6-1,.,TGTGCCAGCAGTGAAGGGTGGACGGGACAGTATAATTCACCCCTCCACTTT,CASSEGWTGQYNSPLHF